Following are 29 T cell receptor beta chains from one sample sequenced in a study of T-cell memory formation after mild COVID-19. TCRdb called the 5' RACE reads again in MiXCR, with one record for every CDR3 protein. The table has nearly 110,000 distinct CDR3 sequences, about an eighth seen once. Source material: PBMCs or a T cell subset sorted from them (not recorded which). The origin of the receptors is a man between 18 and 35 years old who had mild COVID-19 (a few samples of this study predate the infection). Cell type and time point are not known.

The V gene is TRBV29-1, the J gene TRBJ2-7; 10 bases fit TRBD1. The CDR3 consists of 12 residues. J lost 7 bases, V lost 6 bases, and 6 bases had no gene match. The germline CDR1 and CDR2 sequences are SQVTM and ANQGSEA. DNA for the CDR3: TGCAGCGTGCCCGGGACAGGGGTTGAGCAGTACTTC. Protein product: CSVPGTGVEQYF.

This rearrangement joins TRBV9 to TRBJ1-3; D not certain. Per the germline V gene, CDR1 is SGDLS and CDR2 is YYNGEE. V was clipped by 4 bases and J by 6 bases, with 14 bases between them. CDR3 size: 14 residues. This CDR3 reads CASSSLQHENTIYF. In DNA form, the CDR3 reads TGTGCCAGCAGCTCGCTTCAACACGAAAACACCATATATTTT.

The V gene is TRBV20-1, the J gene TRBJ2-7, with D uncertain. Trimming left V 3 bases short and J 3 bases short, with 9 bases between. CDR3 size: 12 residues. CDR1 and CDR2 from the germline V gene are DFQATT and SNEGSKA (reference sequence). CDR3 in DNA: TGCAGTGCTAGCCTACACTTCTACGAGCAGTACTTC. Translation: CSASLHFYEQYF.

CDR3 residues: CASTSGTYNEQFF. CDR3 coding DNA: TGTGCCAGCACTTCAGGGACCTACAATGAGCAGTTCTTC. The chain has TRBV6-5 and TRBJ2-1; D might be TRBD1 (5 bases). This CDR3 is 13 amino acids long. Per the germline V gene, CDR1 is MNHEY and CDR2 is SVGAGI. Trimming took off 7 bases at V and 2 bases at J, with 9 bases between the two ends.

This clonotype was seen ten or more times. The genes are TRBV6-5 and TRBJ2-5; 9 bases fit TRBD1. The CDR3 contains 15 residues. Germline CDR1 and CDR2: MNHEY and SVGAGI. J gave up 1 base and V 2 bases, and 2 bases lay outside the gene matches. This chain's CDR3 is CASSYGDRVQETQYF. The CDR3 nucleotides are TGTGCCAGCAGTTACGGGGACAGGGTCCAAGAGACCCAGTACTTC.

This clonotype was detected only a few times. The genes are TRBV7-9 and TRBJ2-7, with D maybe TRBD1 (6 bases). Germline CDR1 SEHNR, CDR2 FQNEAQ (reference sequence). The CDR3 consists of 15 residues. Trimming cost V 4 bases and J 4 bases, with 17 bases left between them. CDR3 nucleotide sequence: TGTGCCAGCAGCTCCACCTTGGACAGCCCATACGAGCAGTACGTC. Residues: CASSSTLDSPYEQYV.

This clonotype has just a few counts. The V call is TRBV5-1, the J call TRBJ2-3, with D unclear. The V gene lost 4 bases and the J gene lost 0 bases, with 18 bases spanning the gap. The CDR3 spans 17 residues. The germline CDR1 and CDR2 sequences are SGHRS and YFSETQ. The CDR3 is CASSLPPDVTSTDTQYF. CDR3 coding DNA: TGCGCCAGCAGCCTTCCTCCTGACGTAACGAGCACAGATACGCAGTATTTT.

The chain combines TRBV7-2 with TRBJ1-2; TRBD1 agrees at 10 bases. This CDR3 has 14 amino acids. Germline loops: CDR1 SGHTA, CDR2 FQGNSA. The V gene end was trimmed by 5 bases and the J gene end by 3 bases; junction bases not matched to a gene: 3. DNA of the CDR3: TGTGCCAGCAGCGCGGGGACAGGGGACTATGGCTACACCTTC. Its translation: CASSAGTGDYGYTF.

CDR3 bases: TGTGCCAGCAGTGACGAATCGCCGGGTCCGTTGGGGACAGAGAACACTGAAGCTTTCTTT. Its translation is CASSDESPGPLGTENTEAFF. The chain uses TRBV11-2 and TRBJ1-1, with 7 nucleotides matching TRBD1. The CDR3 sequence is 20 residues long. The germline gives CDR1 SGHAT, CDR2 FQNNGV. Trimming at V came to 6 bases and at J to 1 base, leaving 23 bases not matched to a gene.

This chain links TRBV5-1 with TRBJ2-3; 10 bases match TRBD2. The CDR3 runs to 16 residues. Germline CDR1 and CDR2: SGHRS and YFSETQ. Trimming took 0 bases from V and 3 from J; bases not matched to a gene: 4. The CDR3 DNA sequence: TGCGCCAGCAGCTTGGGGGGACTAGCGTTGACAGATACGCAGTATTTT. Translating it yields CASSLGGLALTDTQYF.

A few counts support this clonotype. V is TRBV6-5 and J is TRBJ2-1, with D perhaps TRBD1 (7 bases). The CDR3 contains 14 residues. Looked up from germline, CDR1 is MNHEY and CDR2 is SVGAGI. V shed 10 bases and J shed 2 bases, with 15 bases lying between them. The CDR3 coding sequence is TGTGCCACCAGGGGGGCTGGGGCCTACAATGAGCAGTTCTTC. It encodes CATRGAGAYNEQFF.

The chain has TRBV6-5 and TRBJ1-3; maybe TRBD1 (5 bases). Germline CDR1 reads MNHEY; CDR2 reads SVGAGI. The CDR3 consists of 14 residues. The V and J ends lost 2 bases and 2 bases respectively, with 7 bases between them. CDR3 in DNA: TGTGCCAGCAGTTACGGGGACCCTGGAAACACCATATATTTT. This gives the protein CASSYGDPGNTIYF.

CDR3 protein: CSARGREHYRETQYF. In nucleotides, the CDR3 is TGCAGTGCTAGGGGCCGCGAGCATTACAGAGAGACCCAGTACTTC. V usage is TRBV20-1 and J usage is TRBJ2-5; no clear D. Trimming pared 3 bases from V and 4 bases from J, leaving 18 bases between. The length of the CDR3 is 15 residues. Germline CDR1 and CDR2: DFQATT and SNEGSKA (reference sequence).

The rearrangement uses TRBV4-3 and TRBJ2-6; D is ambiguous. The V end lost 2 bases, the J end lost 0 bases, and 11 bases lay between the germline ends. Germline V gene sequence: CDR1 LGHNA, CDR2 YSLEER. CDR3 length equals 17 residues. The CDR3 DNA reads TGCGCCAGCAGCCAACCCGGACGGCACTCTGGGGCCAACGTCCTGACTTTC. As protein: CASSQPGRHSGANVLTF.

This clonotype occurred a few times. The chain is built from TRBV7-9 and TRBJ2-1; 10 bases map to TRBD1. V lost 0 bases to trimming and J lost 3 bases; unmatched junction nucleotides: 11. Germline V CDR1 and CDR2: SEHNR, FQNEAQ (reference sequence). The length of the CDR3 is 19 residues. CDR3 region: CASSLARSGTGANYNEQFF. CDR3 nucleotide sequence: TGTGCCAGCAGCTTAGCGCGCTCCGGGACAGGGGCGAACTACAATGAGCAGTTCTTC.

The gene calls are TRBV6-6 and TRBJ1-4, with TRBD1 matching 8 bases. The V segment lost 5 bases and the J segment 14 bases; nucleotides outside the gene matches: 19. Germline CDR1 reads MNHNY; CDR2 reads SVGAGI (reference sequence). CDR3 length: 16 residues. In nucleotides, the CDR3 is TGTGCCAGCAGTGCGCGACAGGGGTTTCCCCGCACTATGCTGTTTTTT. It yields the protein CASSARQGFPRTMLFF.

This clonotype was seen many times. The chain recombines TRBV6-2 or TRBV6-3 with TRBJ2-1, with 9 bases matching TRBD2. V shed 0 bases and J 4 bases; nucleotides not matched to a gene: 1. Germline V CDR1 and CDR2: MNHEY, SVGEGT. CDR3 length equals 15 residues. CDR3 in amino acids: CASSYSSGGYNEQFF. The DNA for the CDR3 is TGTGCCAGCAGTTACTCTAGCGGGGGATACAATGAGCAGTTCTTC.

This chain uses TRBV20-1 with TRBJ2-4; 8 bases are shared with TRBD1. Germline V gene lookup returns CDR1 DFQATT and CDR2 SNEGSKA (reference sequence). The CDR3 is made up of 16 amino acids. V trimming: 1 base; J trimming: 3 bases; junction bases outside the gene matches: 8. This chain's CDR3 is CSARASFDRGKNIQYF. CDR3 coding DNA: TGCAGTGCTAGAGCCTCCTTTGACAGGGGCAAAAACATTCAGTACTTC.

This clonotype was counted at least ten times. The V call is TRBV4-1, the J call TRBJ2-5; D possibly uses TRBD1 or TRBD2 (5 bases each). V was pared by 0 bases and J by 0 bases, with 8 bases between. Germline V lookup: CDR1 MGHRA, CDR2 YSYEKL. This CDR3 is built from 15 residues. In DNA form, the CDR3 reads TGCGCCAGCAGCCAAGAGAGGGGTTACCAAGAGACCCAGTACTTC. Encoded protein: CASSQERGYQETQYF.

This chain joins TRBV29-1 and TRBJ2-5; D call uncertain. The germline V gene has CDR1 SQVTM and CDR2 ANQGSEA. V dropped 3 bases and J dropped 5 bases, with 13 bases sitting between them. The CDR3 runs 13 residues. This CDR3 is CSVDGFPGETQYF. DNA of the CDR3: TGCAGCGTTGATGGCTTCCCCGGGGAGACCCAGTACTTC.

This chain links TRBV20-1 with TRBJ1-5; D is perhaps TRBD1 (5 bases). The V end was cut by 3 bases, the J end by 8 bases, with 20 bases between. The CDR3 extends over 15 amino acids. The germline V gene encodes CDR1 DFQATT and CDR2 SNEGSKA (reference sequence). CDR3 DNA sequence: TGCAGTGCTAGGTTAGCAGGGATCCCCGGGGAGCCCCAGCATTTT. Translated: CSARLAGIPGEPQHF.

This clonotype was detected only a few times. The chain couples TRBV15 to TRBJ1-6; no reliable D call. Germline-derived CDR1 and CDR2 are LNHNV and YYDKDF (reference sequence). The CDR3 length is 14 residues. The V and J ends lost 4 bases and 6 bases respectively, with 10 bases between them. The CDR3: CATSNGPRNSPLHF. As DNA, the CDR3 is TGTGCCACCAGCAACGGGCCCCGTAATTCACCCCTCCACTTT.

The V call is TRBV7-9, the J call TRBJ2-5, with D unresolved. This CDR3 contains 14 residues. Germline V CDR1 and CDR2: SEHNR, FQNEAQ (reference sequence). V was pared by 1 base and J by 2 bases, with 8 bases between. CDR3 DNA sequence: TGTGCCAGCAGCTTAGAATCCTCACAAGAGACCCAGTACTTC. Translated, it gives CASSLESSQETQYF. The whole variable domain, remainder taken from reference TRBV7-9 and TRBJ2-5, is DTGVSQNPRHKITKRGQNVTFRCDPISEHNRLYWYRQTLGQGPEFLTYFQNEAQLEKSRLLSDRFSAERPKGSFSTLEIQRTEQGDSAMYLCASSLESSQETQYFGPGTRLLVL.

This clonotype was recorded many times. The rearrangement uses TRBV25-1 and TRBJ1-1; D is uncertain. The CDR3 has 14 residues. V gave up 0 bases and J gave up 1 base, with 6 bases separating them. The germline gives CDR1 MGHDK, CDR2 SYGVNS. The CDR3 loop reads CASSEYRQNTEAFF. The DNA for the CDR3 is TGTGCCAGCAGTGAATATAGACAGAACACTGAAGCTTTCTTT.

This clonotype has just a few counts. This chain connects TRBV7-9 to TRBJ2-2; D uncertain. V shed 10 bases and J shed 5 bases, with 8 bases lying between them. The CDR3 spans 11 residues. Per the germline V gene, CDR1 is SEHNR and CDR2 is FQNEAQ (reference sequence). The CDR3: CATRVTGELFF. CDR3 in DNA: TGTGCCACCCGTGTTACCGGGGAGCTGTTTTTT.

This chain joins TRBV20-1 and TRBJ2-7, with D possibly matching TRBD2 (5 bases). V dropped 2 bases and J dropped 1 base, with 15 bases sitting between them. There are 15 residues in the CDR3. Germline CDR1 and CDR2: DFQATT and SNEGSKA (reference sequence). CDR3 loop: CSARLPGGPSYEQYF. CDR3 in DNA: TGCAGTGCTAGACTGCCGGGCGGGCCTTCCTACGAGCAGTACTTC.

The chain carries TRBV10-2 and TRBJ2-1, with D perhaps TRBD1 (5 bases). Deletions cut 2 bases from V and 7 bases from J, with 18 bases between. The germline V gene encodes CDR1 WSHSY and CDR2 SAAADI. The CDR3 spans 16 residues. The CDR3 DNA reads as TGCGCCAGCAGTGAGGAAGGTGGGGCAGGGTTTAATGAGCAGTTCTTC. Translation: CASSEEGGAGFNEQFF.

V gene TRBV6-2 or TRBV6-3 combines with J gene TRBJ2-7; D tentatively fits TRBD1 or TRBD2 (5 bases each). With 4 bases removed from V and 1 base from J, the gap between germline ends came to 11 bases. There are 14 residues in the CDR3. Germline lookup yields CDR1 MNHEY and CDR2 SVGEGT. The CDR3 DNA reads as TGTGCCAGCAGTTCTTGGGACGGATCCTACGAGCAGTACTTC. The encoded protein is CASSSWDGSYEQYF.

This clonotype was detected a few times. The chain links TRBV4-3 to TRBJ2-7; 9 nucleotides agree with TRBD1. This CDR3 contains 13 residues. Germline V lookup: CDR1 LGHNA, CDR2 YSLEER. Trimming removed 3 bases from V and 3 bases from J; junction bases left unmatched: 0. This CDR3 is CASSQTGGYEQYF. The CDR3 nucleotides read TGCGCCAGCAGCCAGACAGGGGGCTACGAGCAGTACTTC.